Below, 31 T cell receptor beta chains from the same sample are listed, as sequenced in a study of response to subunit inactivated influenza vaccine (dated by TCRdb to between 2018 and 2020). The protocol used for the library was RT-PCR. TCRdb shows the sequencer as Illumina HiSeq 2500. The raw public data were reprocessed by TCRdb itself: fastp quality trimming at Q25, MiXCR clonotype calling, in-frame beta chains only. Identical CDR3 protein sequences are pooled into one entry, listed with their most common genes and DNA. The sample table contains hundreds of thousands of distinct CDR3 sequences; only one count was recorded for approximately 7.6% of them. The ten largest clones add up to roughly 13% of the sample. The sequencing here drew on PBMCs from blood, taken approximately 25 months after vaccination. These receptors originate from a man in his fifties or sixties who received an inactivated influenza vaccine. Donor details come from another sample of the same person, matched by shared clones.

In its sample, this clonotype was seen a few times. This chain connects TRBV4-1 to TRBJ2-5; TRBD2 aligns across 11 bases. V lost 0 bases and J lost 7; bases outside the gene matches: 4. This CDR3 contains 15 residues. Germline CDR1 MGHRA, CDR2 YSYEKL. The CDR3: CASSQDVTSGGTQYF. The CDR3 DNA is TGCGCCAGCAGCCAAGATGTCACTAGCGGGGGGACCCAGTACTTC.

This clonotype has a count of ten or more. V usage is TRBV9 and J usage is TRBJ2-7, with D possibly TRBD2 on 6 matching bases. CDR1 and CDR2 from the germline V gene are SGDLS and YYNGEE. The CDR3 covers 15 residues. The ends were cut back, 6 bases at V and 0 bases at J, with 16 bases in the middle. In nucleotides, the CDR3 is TGTGCCAGCACCATCGCCGGGACTCGCTCCTACGAGCAGTACTTC. Translated: CASTIAGTRSYEQYF.

In its sample, this clonotype was seen many times. The V call is TRBV5-1, the J call TRBJ2-5; the D is unclear. Germline loops: CDR1 SGHRS, CDR2 YFSETQ. CDR3 length: 12 residues. Trimming took off 0 bases at V and 3 bases at J, with 3 bases between the two ends. The CDR3 spells CASSLEKETQYF. The CDR3 DNA reads as TGCGCCAGCAGCTTGGAAAAAGAGACCCAGTACTTC. The full variable domain, rest sourced from reference TRBV5-1 and TRBJ2-5, is KAGVTQTPRYLIKTRGQQVTLSCSPISGHRSVSWYQQTPGQGLQFLFEYFSETQRNKGNFPGRFSGRQFSNSRSEMNVSTLELGDSALYLCASSLEKETQYFGPGTRLLVL.

J is TRBJ2-5 and V is TRBV2; D remains unclear. V was shortened by 4 bases and J by 5 bases, with 8 bases between the two germline ends. CDR1 and CDR2 (germline): SNHLY, FYNNEI. The CDR3 consists of 12 residues. The CDR3 bases are TGTGCCAGCAGTGGGGGATACGAGACCCAGTACTTC. Its protein product is CASSGGYETQYF.

There are a few counts of this clonotype. V usage is TRBV7-8 and J usage is TRBJ2-7; no clear D gene. Between the trimmed V and J ends, which lost 4 bases and 2 bases, there was a span of 9 bases. Germline CDR1 and CDR2: SGHVS and FQNEAQ. This CDR3 comprises 13 residues. CDR3 in DNA: TGTGCCAGCAGCTCGAACCTAGCCTACGAGCAGTACTTC. This translates into CASSSNLAYEQYF.

The gene calls are TRBV6-2 or TRBV6-3 and TRBJ2-5, with TRBD2 matching 11 bases. The CDR3 is made up of 16 amino acids. Germline V gene data show CDR1 as MNHEY and CDR2 as SVGEGT. Trimming cost V 2 bases and J 3 bases; bases outside gene matches: 5. CDR3 amino acids: CASSYLELAGEETQYF. In DNA, the CDR3 is TGTGCCAGCAGTTACCTCGAACTAGCGGGGGAAGAGACCCAGTACTTC.

This clonotype was counted at least ten times. The V and J genes are TRBV29-1 and TRBJ2-7; TRBD1 is a possible D gene (7 bases). Trimming removed 7 bases at V and 7 bases at J, with 17 bases between. Germline V gene data show CDR1 as SQVTM and CDR2 as ANQGSEA. The CDR3 runs 12 residues. CDR3 DNA: TGCAGCGGTCAGGGGGTCGGGGGTGAGCAGTACTTC. This gives the protein CSGQGVGGEQYF.

To note about this clonotype: Given a much more abundant clone one base away, this may be a read error. The chain recombines TRBV25-1 with TRBJ2-7; TRBD2 matches 7 bases. From germline, CDR1 is MGHDK and CDR2 SYGVNS. CDR3 length: 13 residues. J was trimmed by 2 bases and V by 5 bases; bases with no gene match: 3. The CDR3 sequence is CASSTRGTYEQYF. The CDR3 DNA is TGTGCCAGCAGTACGCGGGGGACCTACGAGCAGTACTTC.

V is TRBV6-5 and J is TRBJ1-6, with TRBD1 matching 7 bases. The CDR3 extends over 18 amino acids. The V segment lost 0 bases and the J segment 12 bases; nucleotides outside the gene matches: 17. Germline V gene sequence: CDR1 MNHEY, CDR2 SVGAGI. DNA of the CDR3: TGTGCCAGCAGTTACTCAGGGAGTTTTAGACAGGGATTTTTACCCCTCCACTTT. Translating gives CASSYSGSFRQGFLPLHF.

This clonotype was counted ten times or more. The chain employs TRBV4-3 and TRBJ2-7; the D call may be TRBD1 or TRBD2 (5 bases each). The CDR3 is 15 residues long. From germline, CDR1 is LGHNA and CDR2 YSLEER. V shed 4 bases and J shed 4 bases, with 17 bases lying between them. The CDR3 bases are TGCGCCAGCAGCCGAGGGGTCAATTCTTTGTACGAGCAGTACTTC. This translates into CASSRGVNSLYEQYF.

The table lists this clonotype with a few counts. The chain joins TRBV10-3 to TRBJ1-6, with 8 bases lining up with TRBD1. V was clipped by 4 bases and J by 7 bases; unmatched bases: 6. Per the germline V gene, CDR1 is ENHRY and CDR2 is SYGVKD. There are 15 residues in the CDR3. The CDR3 sequence: CAISGQGQGNSPLHF. The CDR3 DNA reads as TGTGCCATCAGTGGCCAAGGACAGGGAAATTCACCCCTCCACTTT.

The chain recombines TRBV12-3 or TRBV12-4 with TRBJ1-3; TRBD1 is a possible D gene (5 bases). CDR3 length equals 15 residues. V was shortened by 5 bases and J by 4 bases, with 15 bases between the two germline ends. CDR3: CASSKARGRGNTIYF. In nucleotides, the CDR3 is TGTGCCAGCAGTAAGGCCCGGGGACGGGGAAACACCATATATTTT.

This clonotype was detected a few times. The V call is TRBV4-1, the J call TRBJ2-7; either TRBD1 or TRBD2 may fit D (5 bases each). Germline values: CDR1 MGHRA, CDR2 YSYEKL. The CDR3 is 14 amino acids. Trimming pared 1 base from V and 5 bases from J, leaving 12 bases between. The CDR3 spells CASSQVGRTHEQYF. CDR3 sequence (DNA): TGCGCCAGCAGCCAAGTGGGACGGACCCACGAGCAGTACTTC.

The chain employs TRBV28 and TRBJ2-1, with 10 bases matching TRBD2. The V and J ends lost 6 bases and 4 bases, in that order; junction bases with no gene match: 6. Looked up from germline, CDR1 is MDHEN and CDR2 is SYDVKM. The CDR3 has 15 amino acids. This CDR3 is CASRRAGGTYNEQFF. CDR3 sequence (DNA): TGTGCCAGCAGAAGAGCGGGAGGGACTTACAATGAGCAGTTCTTC.

The genes are TRBV20-1 and TRBJ2-5; 10 positions agree with TRBD2. Germline V lookup: CDR1 DFQATT, CDR2 SNEGSKA (reference sequence). V trimming: 6 bases; J trimming: 12 bases; junction bases outside the gene matches: 16. CDR3 length: 14 amino acids. In DNA, the CDR3 is TGCAGTGCGCCGGAGCAGCGGGGGGGCGGGGTGAAGTACTTC. Residues: CSAPEQRGGGVKYF.

This chain joins TRBV6-1 and TRBJ1-2, with a possible D match to TRBD1 (5 bases). The CDR3 totals 13 residues. Germline lookup yields CDR1 MNHNS and CDR2 SASEGT. Trimming cost V 6 bases and J 7 bases, with 15 bases left between them. This CDR3 reads CASSIGQFRGYTF. In DNA, the CDR3 is TGTGCCAGCAGCATCGGACAATTCCGTGGCTACACCTTC.

This clonotype has more than one count but fewer than ten. V and J are TRBV29-1 and TRBJ2-5, with D unresolved. The CDR3 totals 12 residues. Germline V gives CDR1 SQVTM, CDR2 ANQGSEA. V dropped 0 bases and J dropped 9 bases, with 11 bases sitting between them. CDR3 sequence (DNA): TGCAGCGTTGAAGACCTTCTCGGGCCCCAGTACTTC. Its translation is CSVEDLLGPQYF.

CDR3 region: CASSIPPPGTSTDTQYF. The CDR3, as DNA: TGTGCCAGCAGCATTCCTCCCCCCGGAACTAGCACAGATACGCAGTATTTT. The rearrangement joins TRBV9 to TRBJ2-3, with D uncertain. The germline V and J ends were trimmed by 4 bases and 0 bases, with 18 bases remaining between them. Germline V gene data show CDR1 as SGDLS and CDR2 as YYNGEE. This CDR3 is 17 amino acids long.

This clonotype was counted only a few times. The V call is TRBV24-1, the J call TRBJ2-5, with TRBD1 identical over 8 bases. V gave up 4 bases and J gave up 2 bases; unmatched junction bases: 2. In germline, CDR1 is KGHDR, CDR2 SFDVKD. The CDR3 sequence is 14 residues long. The CDR3 coding sequence is TGTGCCACCAGTGAGGACAGGGATCAAGAGACCCAGTACTTC. It encodes CATSEDRDQETQYF.

This clonotype was counted between two and nine times. This chain joins TRBV20-1 and TRBJ2-3; maybe TRBD2 (6 bases). V lost 1 base and J lost 2, with 16 bases in between. Germline V gene data show CDR1 as DFQATT and CDR2 as SNEGSKA (reference sequence). The CDR3 covers 16 residues. CDR3 protein: CSARVFAGLHTDTQYF. The CDR3, as DNA: TGCAGTGCTAGAGTCTTCGCGGGACTTCACACAGATACGCAGTATTTT.

There are many counts of this clonotype. V is TRBV7-2 and J is TRBJ2-7; 8 bases are shared with TRBD1. Germline-derived CDR1 and CDR2 are SGHTA and FQGNSA. V lost 1 base, J lost 4 bases, and 3 bases stayed unmatched. The CDR3 spans 14 residues. The chain's CDR3 is CASSLVGQVYEQYF. For the CDR3, the DNA is TGTGCCAGCAGCTTAGTGGGACAGGTTTACGAGCAGTACTTC. The whole variable domain, remainder taken from reference TRBV7-2 and TRBJ2-7, is GAGVSQSPSNKVTEKGKDVELRCDPISGHTALYWYRQSLGQGLEFLIYFQGNSAPDKSGLPSDRFSAERTGGSVSTLTIQRTQQEDSAVYLCASSLVGQVYEQYFGPGTRLTVT.

This clonotype came up a few times. The chain carries TRBV5-1 and TRBJ2-1; TRBD2 agrees at 8 bases. Trimming at V came to 3 bases and at J to 7 bases, leaving 18 bases not matched to a gene. From germline, CDR1 is SGHRS and CDR2 YFSETQ. The CDR3 consists of 18 residues. The CDR3 loop is CASSSPNTGLAGKNEQFF. The CDR3 DNA sequence: TGCGCCAGCAGCTCTCCGAATACGGGGCTAGCGGGTAAAAATGAGCAGTTCTTC.

This clonotype was detected ten times or more. The chain carries TRBV7-2 and TRBJ2-5, with 13 positions matching TRBD2. V shed 6 bases and J 3 bases; nucleotides not matched to a gene: 4. The CDR3 covers 15 residues. The germline V gene encodes CDR1 SGHTA and CDR2 FQGNSA. As DNA, the CDR3 is TGTGCCAGCAGTCGGACTAGCGGGGGAGAAGAGACCCAGTACTTC. Protein sequence: CASSRTSGGEETQYF.

This clonotype has a handful of counts. The V call is TRBV24-1, the J call TRBJ2-3; D is ambiguous. The ends were cut back, 5 bases at V and 2 bases at J, with 10 bases in the middle. CDR3 size: 14 residues. Germline CDR1 reads KGHDR; CDR2 reads SFDVKD. The CDR3 nucleotides read TGTGCCACCAGTGCGGCAGGAATCACAGATACGCAGTATTTT. It translates to CATSAAGITDTQYF.

This clonotype was found many times. This rearrangement joins TRBV29-1 to TRBJ2-3, with D perhaps TRBD1 or TRBD2 (7 bases each). Germline CDR1 is SQVTM and CDR2 is ANQGSEA. Trimming cost V 0 bases and J 2 bases, with 18 bases left between them. This CDR3 is built from 17 residues. CDR3 protein: CSVEDPPRGGVTDTQYF. The CDR3 bases are TGCAGCGTTGAAGACCCCCCCAGGGGGGGGGTCACAGATACGCAGTATTTT.

The chain combines TRBV28 with TRBJ2-3, with D perhaps matching TRBD2 (5 bases). The CDR3 loop spans 14 amino acids. Deletions cut 9 bases from V and 4 bases from J, with 17 bases between. Germline V gene lookup returns CDR1 MDHEN and CDR2 SYDVKM. In nucleotides, the CDR3 is TGTGCCAGTGGACTTCCCCCGGTCGCAGATACGCAGTATTTT. Protein: CASGLPPVADTQYF.

This clonotype was counted a few times. The chain has TRBV6-1 and TRBJ2-3, with D maybe TRBD1 (5 bases). Trimming removed 5 bases at V and 6 bases at J, with 21 bases between. Germline V gene sequence: CDR1 MNHNS, CDR2 SASEGT. CDR3 length: 16 amino acids. CDR3 residues: CASSPALGVGSDTQYF. CDR3 coding DNA: TGTGCCAGCAGTCCCGCTTTAGGGGTTGGCTCCGATACGCAGTATTTT.

This clonotype was seen a handful of times. The rearrangement links TRBV5-5 to TRBJ1-1; 8 nucleotides match TRBD1. Germline V lookup: CDR1 SGHKS, CDR2 YYEKEE (reference sequence). CDR3 length: 16 amino acids. The trim removed 4 bases at V and 3 bases at J, leaving 11 bases unmatched. The CDR3 sequence is CASSPTINRGYTEAFF. The DNA for the CDR3 is TGTGCCAGCAGCCCTACCATAAACAGGGGGTACACTGAAGCTTTCTTT.

The V call is TRBV5-1, the J call TRBJ2-3; TRBD1 is a possible D gene (6 bases). This CDR3 comprises 14 residues. V lost 8 bases, J lost 0 bases, and 13 bases lay in between. Germline lookup yields CDR1 SGHRS and CDR2 YFSETQ. The CDR3 nucleotides read TGCGCCAGTATCCAGGGGCCAAGCACAGATACGCAGTATTTT. This codes for CASIQGPSTDTQYF.

The chain has TRBV27 and TRBJ1-2, with TRBD1 as a possible D gene (6 bases). The CDR3 consists of 14 residues. V was cut by 3 bases and J by 5 bases, with 13 bases left in between. Germline-derived CDR1 and CDR2 are MNHEY and SMNVEV (reference sequence). CDR3 sequence: CASSFQDRRYGYTF. The DNA for the CDR3 is TGTGCCAGCAGTTTCCAGGACAGACGGTATGGCTACACCTTC.

The genes are TRBV3-1 and TRBJ2-5; no definite D call. This CDR3 spans 12 amino acids. The germline CDR1 and CDR2 sequences are LGHDT and YNNKEL (reference sequence). The ends were cut back, 1 base at V and 3 bases at J, with 3 bases in the middle. The CDR3 is CASSQAEETQYF. Written as DNA, the CDR3 is TGTGCCAGCAGCCAAGCGGAAGAGACCCAGTACTTC.